A few counts support the clone carrying this T cell receptor beta chain. Antigen specificity is unknown. The sample comes from a study of T cells in Graves' hyperthyroidism and ophthalmopathy. Study in general: At initial diagnosis, before any treatment had begun, peripheral blood was obtained.

The V gene's germline CDR1 is SGHRS and CDR2 YFSETQ. This CDR3 is 16 amino acids long. After removal of 4 bases from V and 0 bases from J, the junction contained 7 bases not matched to a gene. It was RNA transcripts that yielded the amplified TCR beta CDR3 regions. Researchers ran a first-round RT-PCR on the TCR CDR3 using the HTBI primer set. TCRdb re-analysed the multiplex PCR reads in MiXCR, keeping a single row per CDR3 protein. The repertoire holds about 560,000 distinct CDR3 sequences, with about a sixth as singletons. Broader study findings: In validation, the model predicted ophthalmopathy. These predictions came a median about 6.5 months before onset. Most thyroid-expanded clonotypes above 0.001 were also found in blood.

The TCR was taken from a woman aged 25 to 39 with Graves' hyperthyroidism. This chain uses TRBV5-1 with TRBJ1-3; 7 bases are a match to TRBD1. The sample consisted of blood. The CDR3 reads CASSPQGQYSGNTIYF. CDR3 DNA sequence: TGCGCCAGCAGCCCCCAGGGACAGTACTCTGGAAACACCATATATTTT.